The rows below give T cell receptor beta chains drawn from one sample of a study of shared clonotypes between healthy human individuals. Only in-frame clones appear in the TCRdb table, and some are missing; sequencing was by immunoSEQ multiplex PCR. The repertoire holds around 2.1 million clones, with about 93% as singletons. Sequenced input: naive CD8+ T cells from PBMCs. The receptors originated from a man between 18 and 29 years old in good health. Some clones in this sample may be carry-over from other donors' samples. CDR3s include the opening cysteine and the closing phenylalanine or tryptophan. The D gene is left open where the match is weak. Clone sizes are given selectively: once, few, many, or a class where the clone is expanded.

TRBD2	-	TRBV4-2	TRBJ2-5	TGTGCCAGCAGCCCCCGCGCGGGAGTTCAAGAGACCCAGTACTTC	CASSPRAGVQETQYF
-	-	TRBV27	TRBJ2-7	TGTGCCAGCAGTTTATTAGGAGGGGGTTCCTACGAGCAGTACTTC	CASSLLGGGSYEQYF
-	-	TRBV4-2	TRBJ1-3	TGTGCCAGCAGCCAAGCTGGGCGCTTACAGGGAAGAGTTTCTGGAAACACCATATATTTT	CASSQAGRLQGRVSGNTIYF
-	-	TRBV6-1	TRBJ1-3	TGTGCCAGCAGTGAACGGACGCCTGGAAACACCATATATTTT	CASSERTPGNTIYF
-	-	TRBV11-2	TRBJ2-1	TGTGCCAGCAGCTTAACACGGACACCTAGCTCCTACAATGAGCAGTTCTTC	CASSLTRTPSSYNEQFF
-	-	TRBV7-2	TRBJ1-1	TGTGCCAGCAGCTTAGGCGGGTTTGAAGCTTTCTTT	CASSLGGFEAFF
-	few	TRBV5-4	TRBJ1-1	TGTGCCAGCAGCCTCAAAAGGGAACAGAACACTGAAGCTTTCTTT	CASSLKREQNTEAFF
-	-	TRBV19	TRBJ2-7	TGTGCCAGTAGCCCAAGGGCGGACTCCTACGAGCAGTACTTC	CASSPRADSYEQYF
-	-	TRBV28	TRBJ1-1	TGTGCCAGCAGTCGAAGACAGGAAGGAGGGGAAGCTTTCTTT	CASSRRQEGGEAFF
-	few	TRBV19	TRBJ1-5	TGTGCCAGTAGTATAGTCCCGACAGGCAATCAGCCCCAGCATTTT	CASSIVPTGNQPQHF
-	-	TRBV4-1	TRBJ2-2	TGCGCCAGCAGCCCAGCCCCGGGCCCTACGTCGGACACCGGGGAGCTGTTTTTT	CASSPAPGPTSDTGELFF
TRBD1	-	TRBV5-1	TRBJ2-2	TGCGCCAGCAGCGTGTGGACAGGGGGCGAAGAAACCGGGGAGCTGTTTTTT	CASSVWTGGEETGELFF
-	-	TRBV14	TRBJ1-1	TGTGCCAGCAGCCAAGAAAGAAAGGGGAGGGGCACTGAAGCTTTCTTT	CASSQERKGRGTEAFF
-	-	TRBV5-4	TRBJ1-1	TGTGCCAGCAGCTTGGGCCCGCCGAACTGGGAAGCTTTCTTT	CASSLGPPNWEAFF
TRBD1	-	TRBV29-1	TRBJ1-2	TGCAGCGTTGAGGGGACAGGGGATTTCTATGGCTACACCTTC	CSVEGTGDFYGYTF
-	-	TRBV7-9	TRBJ1-3	TGTGCCAGCAGCTTAGGGTCGGGCTCTGGAAACACCATATATTTT	CASSLGSGSGNTIYF
-	-	TRBV19	TRBJ2-1	TGTGCCAGTTCTAGGCCCACCGGCGGCCTCACCTCCTACAATGAGCAGTTCTTC	CASSRPTGGLTSYNEQFF
-	-	TRBV9	TRBJ1-2	TGTGCCAGCAGCGCCGGGGACGTGGCCCGAGGCTACACCTTC	CASSAGDVARGYTF
-	-	TRBV2	TRBJ1-5	TGTGCCAGCAGAGAGGTGGGGGGGAACGATCAGCCCCAGCATTTT	CASREVGGNDQPQHF
TRBD1	-	TRBV2	TRBJ2-5	TGTGCCAGCAGCCCCGCGGGACAGGGAGGCCAAGAGACCCAGTACTTC	CASSPAGQGGQETQYF
TRBD2	-	TRBV7-8	TRBJ2-1	TGTGCCAGCAGCCATCCCCGGGGACTAGCCCACAATGAGCAGTTCTTC	CASSHPRGLAHNEQFF
TRBD1	-	TRBV28	TRBJ2-1	TGTGCCAGCAGCTCTGGACAGGGGCTAACCTACAATGAGCAGTTCTTC	CASSSGQGLTYNEQFF
-	-	TRBV28	TRBJ2-7	TGTGCCAGCAGGTGGGACAACTCCTACGAGCAGTACTTC	CASRWDNSYEQYF
-	-	TRBV5-1	TRBJ2-2	TGCGCCAGCTCCACCGGCGGCCCCGGCGGGGAGCTGTTTTTT	CASSTGGPGGELFF
-	-	TRBV5-6	TRBJ2-1	TGTGCCAGCAGCTTCGGGACTCCGACCGATGAGCAGTTCTTC	CASSFGTPTDEQFF
-	-	TRBV27	TRBJ1-5	TGTGCCAGCAGGTATGGAGGCGATGGCAATCAGCCCCAGCATTTT	CASRYGGDGNQPQHF
-	-	TRBV27	TRBJ2-7	TGTGCCAGCAGTCTAACAGGTCTTAACGAGCAGTACTTC	CASSLTGLNEQYF
-	-	TRBV4-3	TRBJ2-4	TGCGCCAGCAGCCAAGATGAACTAGAGGGCCAAAACATTCAGTACTTC	CASSQDELEGQNIQYF
-	-	TRBV28	TRBJ2-1	TGTGCCAGCAGTTTAGGGCGGGGCCGCAATGAGCAGTTCTTC	CASSLGRGRNEQFF
-	-	TRBV29-1	TRBJ2-1	TGCAGCGTCCCTAGACTGGCGGGGGAGCAGTTCTTC	CSVPRLAGEQFF
-	-	TRBV27	TRBJ1-2	TGTGCCAGCAGTTTAGGGGCAGCTTATGGCTACACCTTC	CASSLGAAYGYTF
-	-	TRBV19	TRBJ2-1	TGTGCCAGTAGTATACCCACGGTGCAAGAGCAGTTCTTC	CASSIPTVQEQFF
-	-	TRBV29-1	TRBJ2-7	TGCAGCGTCCAACATGGGGGGTCCTACGAGCAGTACTTC	CSVQHGGSYEQYF
TRBD1	-	TRBV7-3	TRBJ2-1	TGTGCCAGCAGCTTATTACAGGGGACGGGAGAGCAGTTCTTC	CASSLLQGTGEQFF
-	-	TRBV9	TRBJ1-1	TGTGCCAGCAGCGTTGCGGGGGGCAACACTGAAGCTTTCTTT	CASSVAGGNTEAFF
-	-	TRBV4-3	TRBJ1-5	TGCGCCAGCAGCACAGGTCGGGGTCAGCCCCAGCATTTT	CASSTGRGQPQHF
-	once	TRBV6-5	TRBJ2-2	TGTGCCAGCAGTTACGACGGGACGAACACCGGGGAGCTGTTTTTT	CASSYDGTNTGELFF
-	-	TRBV6-6	TRBJ1-2	TGTGCCAGCAGTTACTCGAAGGCAGGGAAGGATGGCTACACCTTC	CASSYSKAGKDGYTF
-	-	TRBV4-1	TRBJ1-1	TGCGCCAGCAGCCCCCGTAAGGGGAGGATGAACACTGAAGCTTTCTTT	CASSPRKGRMNTEAFF
-	-	TRBV5-4	TRBJ2-6	TGTGCCAGCAGCCAAAAACAGGGTACTGGGGCCAACGTCCTGACTTTC	CASSQKQGTGANVLTF
-	once	TRBV6-1	TRBJ2-2	TGTGCCAGCCCGGGAGCGAACACCGGGGAGCTGTTTTTT	CASPGANTGELFF
-	-	TRBV27	TRBJ1-2	TGTGCCAGCAGTCAGGATGTGGAGGGCGCTAATGGCTACACCTTC	CASSQDVEGANGYTF
TRBD2	-	TRBV29-1	TRBJ2-3	TGCAGCGTTGAAGAGACTAGCGGAGCTTCGGATACGCAGTATTTT	CSVEETSGASDTQYF
-	-	TRBV6-4	TRBJ1-2	TGTGCCAGCAGTGACGGGAAAGGGTATGGCTACACCTTC	CASSDGKGYGYTF
TRBD1	-	TRBV5-8	TRBJ2-7	TGTGCCAGCAGTTACGGGACAGGTCCAACATACGAGCAGTACTTC	CASSYGTGPTYEQYF
-	few	TRBV6-6	TRBJ1-2	TGTGCCAGCAGCTACAACCGACTAGCTTTGGATGGCTACACCTTC	CASSYNRLALDGYTF
-	-	TRBV4-1	TRBJ2-1	TGCGCCAGCAGACGGAAACTAACCAGGGCGGACAATGAGCAGTTCTTC	CASRRKLTRADNEQFF
TRBD1	-	TRBV27	TRBJ1-5	TGTGCCAGCTCGACAGGGATTGCTCAGCCCCAGCATTTT	CASSTGIAQPQHF
-	-	TRBV6-4	TRBJ2-1	TGTGCCAGCAGTGACAACCGGGCAGGTGAGCAGTTCTTC	CASSDNRAGEQFF
-	-	TRBV21-1	TRBJ1-3	TGTGCCAGCAGCAGCAGACGTAAAACCTCTGGAAACACCATATATTTT	CASSSRRKTSGNTIYF